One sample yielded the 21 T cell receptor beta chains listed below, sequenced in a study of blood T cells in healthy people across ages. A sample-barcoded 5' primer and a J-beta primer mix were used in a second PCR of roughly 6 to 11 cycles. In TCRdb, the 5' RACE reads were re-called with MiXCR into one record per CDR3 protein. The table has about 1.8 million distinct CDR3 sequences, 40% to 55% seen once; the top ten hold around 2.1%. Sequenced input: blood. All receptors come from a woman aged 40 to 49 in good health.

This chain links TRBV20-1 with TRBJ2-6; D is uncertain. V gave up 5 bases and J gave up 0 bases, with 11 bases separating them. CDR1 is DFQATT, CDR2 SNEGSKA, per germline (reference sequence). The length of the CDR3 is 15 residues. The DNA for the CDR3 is TGCAGTGCTGCTGCGATGGTCTCTGGGGCCAACGTCCTGACTTTC. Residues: CSAAAMVSGANVLTF.

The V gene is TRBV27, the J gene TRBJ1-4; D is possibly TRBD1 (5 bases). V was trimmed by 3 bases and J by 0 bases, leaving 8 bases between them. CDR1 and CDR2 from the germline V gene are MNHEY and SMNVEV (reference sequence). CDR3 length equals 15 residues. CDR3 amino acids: CASSFAGATNEKLFF. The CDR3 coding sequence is TGTGCCAGCAGTTTTGCGGGGGCAACTAATGAAAAACTGTTTTTT. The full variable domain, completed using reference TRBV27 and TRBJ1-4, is EAQVTQNPRYLITVTGKKLTVTCSQNMNHEYMSWYRQDPGLGLRQIYYSMNVEVTDKGDVPEGYKVSRKEKRNFPLILESPSPNQTSLYFCASSFAGATNEKLFFGSGTQLSVL.

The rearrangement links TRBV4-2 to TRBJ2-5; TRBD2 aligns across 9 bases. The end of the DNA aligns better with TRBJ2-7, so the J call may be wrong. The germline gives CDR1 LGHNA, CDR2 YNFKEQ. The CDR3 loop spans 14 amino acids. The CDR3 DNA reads TGTGCCAGCAGCCAAGAAACGCGGGGGGGCGAGCAGTACTTC. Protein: CASSQETRGGEQYF.

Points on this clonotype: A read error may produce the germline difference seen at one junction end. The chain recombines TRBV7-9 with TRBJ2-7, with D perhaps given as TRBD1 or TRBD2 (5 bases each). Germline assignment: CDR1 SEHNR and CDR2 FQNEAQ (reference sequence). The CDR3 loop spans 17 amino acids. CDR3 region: CACSPRWGSRDSYEQYF. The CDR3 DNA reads TGTGCCTGCAGCCCACGATGGGGGAGTCGTGATTCCTACGAGCAGTACTTC. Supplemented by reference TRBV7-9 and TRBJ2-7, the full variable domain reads DTGVSQNPRHKITKRGQNVTFRCDPISEHNRLYWYRQTLGQGPEFLTYFQNEAQLEKSRLLSDRFSAERPKGSFSTLEIQRTEQGDSAMYLCACSPRWGSRDSYEQYFGPGTRLTVT.

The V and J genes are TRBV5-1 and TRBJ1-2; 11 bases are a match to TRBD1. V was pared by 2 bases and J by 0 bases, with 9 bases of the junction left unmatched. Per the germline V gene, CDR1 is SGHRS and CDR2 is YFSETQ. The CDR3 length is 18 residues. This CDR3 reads CASSLGQGAGRTNYGYTF. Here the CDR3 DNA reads TGCGCCAGCAGCTTAGGACAGGGGGCCGGAAGGACTAACTATGGCTACACCTTC.

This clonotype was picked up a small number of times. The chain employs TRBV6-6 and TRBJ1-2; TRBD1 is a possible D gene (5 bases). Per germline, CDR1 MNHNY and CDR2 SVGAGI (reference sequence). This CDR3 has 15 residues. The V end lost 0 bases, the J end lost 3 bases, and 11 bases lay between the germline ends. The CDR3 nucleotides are TGTGCCAGCAGTTACTCAGACAGACCCTACTATGGCTACACCTTC. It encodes CASSYSDRPYYGYTF.

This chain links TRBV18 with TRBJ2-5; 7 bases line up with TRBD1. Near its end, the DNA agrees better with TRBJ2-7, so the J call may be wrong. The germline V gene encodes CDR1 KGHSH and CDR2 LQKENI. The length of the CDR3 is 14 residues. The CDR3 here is CASSPGQWVSEQYF. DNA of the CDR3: TGTGCCAGCTCACCGGGACAGTGGGTTAGCGAGCAGTACTTC.

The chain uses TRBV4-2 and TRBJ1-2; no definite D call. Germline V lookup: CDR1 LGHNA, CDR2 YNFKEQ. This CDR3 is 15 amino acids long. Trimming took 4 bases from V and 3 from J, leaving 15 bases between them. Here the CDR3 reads CASSLESWVDYGYTF. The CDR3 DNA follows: TGTGCCAGCAGCCTAGAAAGTTGGGTGGACTATGGCTACACCTTC.

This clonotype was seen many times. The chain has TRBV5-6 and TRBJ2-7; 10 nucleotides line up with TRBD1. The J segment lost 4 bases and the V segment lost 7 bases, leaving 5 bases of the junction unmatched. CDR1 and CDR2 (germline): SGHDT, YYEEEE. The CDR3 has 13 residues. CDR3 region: CASLRTGGYEQYF. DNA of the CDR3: TGTGCCAGCCTGCGGACAGGGGGGTACGAGCAGTACTTC.

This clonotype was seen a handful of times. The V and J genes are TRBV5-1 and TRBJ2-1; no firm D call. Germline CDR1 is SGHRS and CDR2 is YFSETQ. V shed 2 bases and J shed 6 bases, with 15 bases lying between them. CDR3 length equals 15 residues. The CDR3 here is CASSFGQASINEQFF. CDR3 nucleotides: TGCGCCAGCAGCTTCGGGCAGGCGTCGATCAATGAGCAGTTCTTC.

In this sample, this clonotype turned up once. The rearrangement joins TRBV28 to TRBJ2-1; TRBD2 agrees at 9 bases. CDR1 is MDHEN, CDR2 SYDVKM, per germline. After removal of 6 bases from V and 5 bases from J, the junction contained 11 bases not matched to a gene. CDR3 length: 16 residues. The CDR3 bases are TGTGCCAGCAGCTCTGCCGCGGGGGGGCAAAACAATGAGCAGTTCTTC. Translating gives CASSSAAGGQNNEQFF.

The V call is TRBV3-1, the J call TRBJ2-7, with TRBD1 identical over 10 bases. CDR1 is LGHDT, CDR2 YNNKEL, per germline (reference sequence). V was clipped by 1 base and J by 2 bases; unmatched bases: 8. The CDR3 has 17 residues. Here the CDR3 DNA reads TGTGCCAGCAGCCAAGTTGTCCCGGGACAGGGGACCTACGAGCAGTACTTC. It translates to CASSQVVPGQGTYEQYF.

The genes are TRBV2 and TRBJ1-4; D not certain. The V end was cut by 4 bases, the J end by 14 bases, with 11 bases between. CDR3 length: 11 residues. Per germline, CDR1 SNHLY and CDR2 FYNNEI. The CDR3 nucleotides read TGTGCCAGCAGTGCCTTCGAAGGGCTGTTTTTT. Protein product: CASSAFEGLFF.

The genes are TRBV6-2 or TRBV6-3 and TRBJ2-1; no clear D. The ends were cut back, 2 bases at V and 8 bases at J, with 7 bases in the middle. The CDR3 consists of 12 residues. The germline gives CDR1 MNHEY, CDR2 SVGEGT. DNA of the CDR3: TGTGCCAGCAGTTACAGGGTTCATGAGCAGTTCTTC. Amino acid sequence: CASSYRVHEQFF.

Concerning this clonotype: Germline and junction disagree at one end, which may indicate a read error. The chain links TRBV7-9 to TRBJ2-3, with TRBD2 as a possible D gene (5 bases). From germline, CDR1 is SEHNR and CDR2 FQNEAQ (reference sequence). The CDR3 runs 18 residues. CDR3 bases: TGTGCCAGCAGCTTAGTGGAACCGGCAAAGGCTAGCACAGATACGCAGTACTTT. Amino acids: CASSLVEPAKASTDTQYF.

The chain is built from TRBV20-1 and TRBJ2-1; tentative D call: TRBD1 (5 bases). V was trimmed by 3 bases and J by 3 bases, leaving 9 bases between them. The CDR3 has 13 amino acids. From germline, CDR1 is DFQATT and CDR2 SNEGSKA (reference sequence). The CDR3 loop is CSARQGVYNEQFF. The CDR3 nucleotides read TGCAGTGCTAGGCAGGGTGTCTACAATGAGCAGTTCTTC.

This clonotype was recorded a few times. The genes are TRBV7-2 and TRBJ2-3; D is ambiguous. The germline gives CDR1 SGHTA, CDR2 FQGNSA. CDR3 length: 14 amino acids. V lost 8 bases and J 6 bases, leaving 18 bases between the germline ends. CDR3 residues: CASSRSNPPDTQYF. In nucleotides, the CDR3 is TGTGCCAGCTCGCGGTCGAACCCTCCGGATACGCAGTATTTT.

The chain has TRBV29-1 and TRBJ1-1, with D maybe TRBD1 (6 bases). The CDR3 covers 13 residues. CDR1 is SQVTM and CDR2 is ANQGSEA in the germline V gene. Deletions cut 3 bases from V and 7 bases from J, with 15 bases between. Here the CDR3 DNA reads TGCAGCGTTGATGTGGGGGCGCGGGTTGAAGCTTTCTTT. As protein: CSVDVGARVEAFF.

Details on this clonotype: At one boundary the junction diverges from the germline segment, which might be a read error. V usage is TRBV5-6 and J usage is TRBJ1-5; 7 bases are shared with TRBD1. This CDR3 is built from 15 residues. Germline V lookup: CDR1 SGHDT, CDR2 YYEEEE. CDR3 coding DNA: TGCGCCAGCAGCTTGGTGGGACAGAGAAATCAGCCCCAGCATTTT. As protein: CASSLVGQRNQPQHF.

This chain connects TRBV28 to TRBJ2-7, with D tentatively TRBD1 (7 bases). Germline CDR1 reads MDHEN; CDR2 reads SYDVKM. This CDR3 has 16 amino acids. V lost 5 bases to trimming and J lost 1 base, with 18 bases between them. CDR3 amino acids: CASSLGTPGGSYEQYF. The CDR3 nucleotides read TGTGCCAGCAGTCTAGGGACTCCAGGGGGGTCCTACGAGCAGTACTTC.

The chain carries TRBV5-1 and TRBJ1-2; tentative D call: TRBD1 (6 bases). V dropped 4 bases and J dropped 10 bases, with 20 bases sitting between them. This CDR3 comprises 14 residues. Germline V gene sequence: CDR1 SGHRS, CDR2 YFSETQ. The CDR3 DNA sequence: TGCGCCAGCAGCCCCACGCGGCAGGGGAGAGACTACACCTTC. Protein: CASSPTRQGRDYTF.